This entry describes one T cell receptor (beta chain). Its antigen is as yet unknown. Library preparation for TCR beta used quantitative 5'-RACE with molecular barcodes. TCRdb processed the 5' RACE reads anew with MiXCR; each CDR3 protein has one entry. The table has around 390,000 distinct CDR3 sequences, approximately 20% seen once. Per the germline V gene, CDR1 is ENHRY and CDR2 is SYGVKD. This CDR3 is 15 amino acids long. Trimming cost V 0 bases and J 2 bases, with 8 bases left between them. The source of the sample is a study of CD8 T cells in ankylosing spondylitis. Study-level results: Fewer than ten highly homologous variants made up a TCR beta motif, and this motif appeared characteristic of ankylosing spondylitis blood. The authors reported significant enrichment of disease-linked clones in matched ankylosing spondylitis synovial fluid. Certain motif variants had earlier appeared in reactive arthritis synovial fluid and blood.

Sample: blood, either unsorted or a sorted T cell fraction (not recorded which). The chain combines TRBV10-3 with TRBJ2-1; D may be TRBD2 (6 bases). The origin of this receptor is a male donor with ankylosing spondylitis. CDR3 region: CAISESEGTYNEQFF. The DNA for the CDR3 is TGTGCCATCAGTGAGTCGGAGGGGACCTACAATGAGCAGTTCTTC.